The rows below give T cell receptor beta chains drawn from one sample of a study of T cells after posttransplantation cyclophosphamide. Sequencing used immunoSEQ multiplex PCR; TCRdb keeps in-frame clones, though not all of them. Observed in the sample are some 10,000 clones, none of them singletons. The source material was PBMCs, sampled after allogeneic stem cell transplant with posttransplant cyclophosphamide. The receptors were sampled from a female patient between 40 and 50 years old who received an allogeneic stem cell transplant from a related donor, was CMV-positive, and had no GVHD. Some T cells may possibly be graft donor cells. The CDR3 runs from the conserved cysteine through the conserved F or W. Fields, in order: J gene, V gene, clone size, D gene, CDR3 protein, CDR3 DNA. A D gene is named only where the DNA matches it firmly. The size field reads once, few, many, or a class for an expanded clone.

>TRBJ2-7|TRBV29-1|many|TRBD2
CSVTSGEWYEQYF
TGCAGCGTTACTAGCGGGGAGTGGTACGAGCAGTACTTC
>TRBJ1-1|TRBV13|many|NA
CASSLAENTEAFF
TGTGCCAGCAGCTTAGCAGAGAACACTGAAGCTTTCTTT
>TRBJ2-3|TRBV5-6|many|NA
CASSAIRGSLITDTQYF
TGTGCCAGCAGCGCGATACGGGGAAGCCTGATCACAGATACGCAGTATTTT
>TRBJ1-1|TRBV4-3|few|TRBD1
CASSHGQGATEAFF
TGCGCCAGCAGCCACGGACAGGGGGCAACTGAAGCTTTCTTT
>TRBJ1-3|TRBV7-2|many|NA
CASSLIQGGGNTIYF
TGTGCCAGCAGCTTAATACAGGGCGGCGGAAACACCATATATTTT
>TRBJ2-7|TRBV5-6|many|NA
CASSLVRQDNEQYF
TGTGCCAGCAGCTTGGTGAGACAGGACAACGAGCAGTACTTC
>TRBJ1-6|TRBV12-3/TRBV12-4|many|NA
CASSLGGHTNSPLHF
TGTGCCAGCAGTTTAGGGGGGCATACTAATTCACCCCTCCACTTT
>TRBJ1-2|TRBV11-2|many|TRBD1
CASRATGPNYGYTF
TGTGCCAGTCGGGCGACAGGGCCAAACTATGGCTACACCTTC
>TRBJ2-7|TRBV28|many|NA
CASSPGDLPTYEQYF
TGTGCCAGCAGTCCGGGGGACCTACCTACCTACGAGCAGTACTTC
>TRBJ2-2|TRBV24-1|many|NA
CATSPGALRYTGELFF
TGTGCCACCAGTCCAGGCGCGCTGAGGTACACCGGGGAGCTGTTTTTT
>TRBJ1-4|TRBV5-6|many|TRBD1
CASSLGDRASEKLFF
TGTGCCAGCAGCTTGGGGGACAGGGCAAGTGAAAAACTGTTTTTT
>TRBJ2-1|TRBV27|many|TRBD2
CASSIPWGSGGTNEQFF
TGTGCCAGCAGTATCCCATGGGGTAGCGGGGGGACCAATGAGCAGTTCTTC
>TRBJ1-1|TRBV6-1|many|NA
CASSETTPTEAFF
TGTGCCAGCAGTGAGACTACCCCCACTGAAGCTTTCTTT
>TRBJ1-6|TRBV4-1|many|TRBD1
CASSRDRNNSPLHF
TGCGCCAGCAGCCGGGACAGAAATAATTCACCCCTCCACTTT
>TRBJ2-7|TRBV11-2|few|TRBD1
CASSSGQVTYEQYF
TGTGCCAGCAGCTCGGGACAGGTTACCTACGAGCAGTACTTC
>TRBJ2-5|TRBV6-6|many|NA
CASSYGDTTGQETQYF
TGTGCCAGCAGTTACGGAGATACAACGGGGCAAGAGACCCAGTACTTC
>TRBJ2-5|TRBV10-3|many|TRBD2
CAISKQRGGHETQYF
TGTGCCATCAGCAAACAGCGGGGGGGCCATGAGACCCAGTACTTC
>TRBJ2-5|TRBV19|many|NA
CASSIVQGTSKETQYF
TGTGCCAGTAGTATAGTCCAGGGGACCTCAAAAGAGACCCAGTACTTC
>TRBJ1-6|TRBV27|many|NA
CASSKQGGFGSYNSPLHF
TGTGCCAGCAGTAAGCAGGGCGGTTTCGGCTCCTATAATTCACCCCTCCACTTT
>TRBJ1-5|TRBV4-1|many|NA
CASSQPGMDNQPQHF
TGCGCCAGCAGCCAACCGGGGATGGACAATCAGCCCCAGCATTTT
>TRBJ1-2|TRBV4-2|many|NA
CASSQEGWGEGGYTF
TGTGCCAGCAGCCAAGAGGGCTGGGGGGAGGGTGGCTACACCTTC
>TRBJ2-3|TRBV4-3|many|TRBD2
CASSQARRGGLDTQYF
TGCGCCAGCAGCCAAGCGAGGCGGGGGGGCCTTGATACGCAGTATTTT
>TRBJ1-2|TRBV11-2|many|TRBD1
CASSFGQGAGGYTF
TGTGCCAGCAGCTTTGGACAGGGGGCGGGGGGCTACACCTTC
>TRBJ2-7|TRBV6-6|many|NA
CASSPQGDNQYF
TGTGCCAGCAGTCCACAAGGGGACAATCAGTACTTC
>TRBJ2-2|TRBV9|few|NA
CASSERWTENTGELFF
TGTGCCAGCAGCGAAAGGTGGACAGAGAACACCGGGGAGCTGTTTTTT
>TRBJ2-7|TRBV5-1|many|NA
CASSLAPVSSYEQYF
TGCGCCAGCAGCTTGGCCCCCGTTAGCTCCTACGAGCAGTACTTC
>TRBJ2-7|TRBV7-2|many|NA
CASSLDGGAYEQYF
TGTGCCAGCAGCTTAGATGGCGGAGCCTACGAGCAGTACTTC
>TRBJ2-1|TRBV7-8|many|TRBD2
CASSSPGLAGTYNEQFF
TGTGCCAGCAGCTCGCCCGGACTAGCGGGAACCTACAATGAGCAGTTCTTC
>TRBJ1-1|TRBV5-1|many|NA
CASSPNRVTEAFF
TGCGCCAGCAGCCCCAATCGGGTTACTGAAGCTTTCTTT
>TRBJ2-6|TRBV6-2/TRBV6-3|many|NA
CASSNPTTGSSGANVLTF
TGTGCCAGCAGCAACCCGACGACAGGTAGCTCTGGGGCCAACGTCCTGACTTTC
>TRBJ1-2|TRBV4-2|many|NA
CASSQDQAMQVAYGYTF
TGTGCCAGCAGCCAAGATCAAGCCATGCAGGTTGCCTATGGCTACACCTTC
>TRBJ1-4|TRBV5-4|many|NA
CASSLGRGTEATNEKLFF
TGTGCCAGCAGCTTGGGGAGGGGGACGGAAGCAACTAATGAAAAACTGTTTTTT
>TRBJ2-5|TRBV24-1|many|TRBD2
CATSLAGGETQYF
TGTGCCACCAGCCTAGCGGGGGGGGAGACCCAGTACTTC
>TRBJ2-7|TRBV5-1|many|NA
CASSLVTRAYEQYF
TGCGCCAGCAGCTTGGTGACTAGAGCCTACGAGCAGTACTTC
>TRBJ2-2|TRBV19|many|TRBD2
CASTGTSGGLNTGELFF
TGTGCCAGTACCGGGACTAGCGGGGGTCTGAACACCGGGGAGCTGTTTTTT
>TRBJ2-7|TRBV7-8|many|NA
CASSLERYRSPYEQYF
TGTGCCAGCAGCTTAGAACGGTACAGGTCCCCCTACGAGCAGTACTTC
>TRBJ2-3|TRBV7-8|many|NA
CASSHTDTQYF
TGTGCCAGCAGCCACACAGATACGCAGTATTTT
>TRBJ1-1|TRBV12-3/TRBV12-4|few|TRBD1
CASSLRQGAGDTQAFF
TGTGCCAGCAGTTTAAGGCAGGGGGCGGGGGACACTCAAGCTTTCTTT
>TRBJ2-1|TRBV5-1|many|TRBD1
CASSLGQGALDEQFF
TGCGCCAGCAGCTTAGGACAGGGGGCACTGGATGAGCAGTTCTTC
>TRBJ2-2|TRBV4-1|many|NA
CTSSPSPGAGPHTGELFF
TGCACCAGCAGCCCCTCCCCAGGGGCTGGCCCCCATACCGGGGAGCTGTTTTTT
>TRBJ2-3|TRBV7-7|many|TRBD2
CASSLGTSGATDTQYF
TGTGCCAGCAGCCTAGGGACTAGCGGGGCCACAGATACGCAGTATTTT
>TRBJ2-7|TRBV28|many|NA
CASSSGLPSYEQYF
TGTGCCAGCAGTTCCGGACTCCCCAGCTACGAGCAGTACTTC
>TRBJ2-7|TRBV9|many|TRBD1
CASSIGQGTAYEQYF
TGTGCCAGTAGCATCGGACAGGGGACGGCATACGAGCAGTACTTC
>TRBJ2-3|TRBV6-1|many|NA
CASSRTTASTDTQYF
TGTGCCAGCAGCCGAACCACAGCTAGCACAGATACGCAGTATTTT
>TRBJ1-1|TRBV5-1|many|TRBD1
CASSPRQGPQGEAFF
TGCGCCAGCAGCCCCCGACAGGGGCCCCAGGGAGAAGCTTTCTTT
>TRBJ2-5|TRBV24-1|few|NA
CATSDFGGGEGARMYQETQYF
TGTGCCACCAGTGATTTCGGAGGAGGGGAGGGGGCGCGGATGTACCAAGAGACCCAGTACTTC
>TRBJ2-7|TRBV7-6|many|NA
CASSLAYSYEQYF
TGTGCCAGCAGCTTAGCGTACAGCTACGAGCAGTACTTC